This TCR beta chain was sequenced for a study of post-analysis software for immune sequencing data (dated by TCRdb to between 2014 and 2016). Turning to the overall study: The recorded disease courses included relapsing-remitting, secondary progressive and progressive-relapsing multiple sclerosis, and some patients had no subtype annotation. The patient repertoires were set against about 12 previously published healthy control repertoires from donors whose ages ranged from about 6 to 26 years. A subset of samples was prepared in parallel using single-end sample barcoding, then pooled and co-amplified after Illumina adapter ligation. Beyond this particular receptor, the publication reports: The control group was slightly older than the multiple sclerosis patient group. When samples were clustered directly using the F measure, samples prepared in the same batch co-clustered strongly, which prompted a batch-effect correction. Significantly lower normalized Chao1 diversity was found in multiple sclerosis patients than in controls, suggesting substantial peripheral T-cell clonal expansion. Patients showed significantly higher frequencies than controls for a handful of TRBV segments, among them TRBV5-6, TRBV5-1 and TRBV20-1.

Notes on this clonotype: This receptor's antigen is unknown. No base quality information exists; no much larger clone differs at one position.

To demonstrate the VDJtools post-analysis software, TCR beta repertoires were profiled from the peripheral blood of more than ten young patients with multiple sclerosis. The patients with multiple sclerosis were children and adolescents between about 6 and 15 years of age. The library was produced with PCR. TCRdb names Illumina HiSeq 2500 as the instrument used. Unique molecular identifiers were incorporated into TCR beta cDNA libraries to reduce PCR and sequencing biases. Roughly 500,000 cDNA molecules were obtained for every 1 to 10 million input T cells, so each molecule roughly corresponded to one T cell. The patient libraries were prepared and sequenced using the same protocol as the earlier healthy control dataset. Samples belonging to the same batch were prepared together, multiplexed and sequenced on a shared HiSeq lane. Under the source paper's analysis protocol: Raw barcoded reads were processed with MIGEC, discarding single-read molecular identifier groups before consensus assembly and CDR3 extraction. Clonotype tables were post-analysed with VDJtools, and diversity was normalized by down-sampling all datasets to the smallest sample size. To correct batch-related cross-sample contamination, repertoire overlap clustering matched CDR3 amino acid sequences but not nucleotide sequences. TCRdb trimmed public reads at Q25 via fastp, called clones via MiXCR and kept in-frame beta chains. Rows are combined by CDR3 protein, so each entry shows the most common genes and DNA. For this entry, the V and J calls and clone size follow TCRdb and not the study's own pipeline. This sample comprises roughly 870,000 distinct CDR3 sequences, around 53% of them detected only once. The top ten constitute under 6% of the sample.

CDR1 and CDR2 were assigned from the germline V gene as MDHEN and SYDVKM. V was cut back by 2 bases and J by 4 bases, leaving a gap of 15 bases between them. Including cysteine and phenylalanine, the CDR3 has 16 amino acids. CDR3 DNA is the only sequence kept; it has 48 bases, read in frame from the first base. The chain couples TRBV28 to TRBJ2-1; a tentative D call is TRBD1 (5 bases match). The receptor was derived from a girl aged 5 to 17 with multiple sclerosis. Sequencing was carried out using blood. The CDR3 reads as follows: CASSLDSSPTYNEQFF. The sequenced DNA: TGTGCCAGCAGTTTAGACAGTAGCCCAACGTACAATGAGCAGTTCTTC.